The present entry profiles one T cell receptor beta chain with its context. The antigen is undetermined. The data stem from a study of cytomegalovirus exposure and HLA in healthy donors. Study context: The approximately 610 first-cohort repertoires shared a platform with the approximately 110 validation repertoires, as reported in a later analysis.

Study observations and caveats: Most sequenced TCRs were rare (though some public TCRs occurred in many donors). Associated with cytomegalovirus, according to the listing, were 164 TCR beta chains.

The CDR3 has 19 residues. CDR1 and CDR2 (germline): SGHTA, FQGNSA. After removal of 1 base from V and 5 bases from J, the junction contained 14 bases not matched to a gene. Clones were sequenced by immunoSEQ multiplex PCR, and TCRdb holds only the in-frame ones, with some missing. This sample yields some 160,000 clones, of which 70% to 90% are seen a single time; around 3% belongs to the top ten. The receptor's source is a young man in good health and CMV-seronegative. The sequenced material came from PBMCs. The J gene is TRBJ2-3, the V gene TRBV7-2, with TRBD2 identical over 11 bases. The CDR3 bases are TGTGCCAGCAGCTTAGGTTTTAGCGGGGGGGTGGGCAATCGAGATACGCAGTATTTT. Protein product: CASSLGFSGGVGNRDTQYF. The variable domain in full, with the rest retrieved from reference TRBV7-2 and TRBJ2-3, is GAGVSQSPSNKVTEKGKDVELRCDPISGHTALYWYRQSLGQGLEFLIYFQGNSAPDKSGLPSDRFSAERTGGSVSTLTIQRTQQEDSAVYLCASSLGFSGGVGNRDTQYFGPGTRLTVL.